The rows below give T cell receptor beta chains drawn from one sample of a study of T cells in Graves' hyperthyroidism and ophthalmopathy. TCRdb used MiXCR to reprocess the multiplex PCR reads, holding one entry per CDR3 protein. The data show hundreds of thousands of distinct CDR3 sequences, 14% seen once. Sequenced sample: blood. The receptors here all came from a young woman with Graves' hyperthyroidism. CDR3s include the opening cysteine and the closing phenylalanine or tryptophan. A D gene is named only where the DNA matches it firmly. Clone size is given for some rows only: seen once, a few or many times, or a class if the clone is expanded.

NA	TRBJ2-2	TRBV20-1	few	TGCAGTGCTAGGGGGGTCCTGAACACCGGGGAGCTGTTTTTT	CSARGVLNTGELFF
TRBD2	TRBJ2-3	TRBV20-1	many	TGCAGTGCTAAAGCGATGGCTAGCGGGGTCACAGATACGCAGTATTTT	CSAKAMASGVTDTQYF
NA	TRBJ2-1	TRBV7-3	many	TGTGCCAGCAGCTTAACAGGGGATGGCTACAATGAGCAGTTCTTC	CASSLTGDGYNEQFF
TRBD2	TRBJ2-1	TRBV20-1	NA	TGCAGTGCTAGAGATTTTTCAGGACTAGCGGGAGGCCAACCAAATTACAATGAGCAGTTCTTC	CSARDFSGLAGGQPNYNEQFF
TRBD1	TRBJ1-2	TRBV7-9	few	TGTGCCAGCAGCCCCAGGGGGACAGGGGGCGACTATGGCTACACCTTC	CASSPRGTGGDYGYTF
TRBD1	TRBJ1-5	TRBV7-9	few	TGTGCCAGCAGCGCCATTGGGACAGGGAGTCAGCCCCAGCATTTT	CASSAIGTGSQPQHF
NA	TRBJ1-5	TRBV2	many	TGTGCCAGCAGTCACGGAGGGACTCGCAATCAGCCCCAGCATTTT	CASSHGGTRNQPQHF
NA	TRBJ2-5	TRBV29-1	few	TGCAGCGTTGACCGTCGGGGGAGCAGGACCCAGTACTTC	CSVDRRGSRTQYF
NA	TRBJ1-4	TRBV28	many	TGTGCCAGCAGTCCGGGCCGTGCAACTAATGAAAAACTGTTTTTT	CASSPGRATNEKLFF
NA	TRBJ1-4	TRBV29-1	few	TGCAGCGTTGGGACCCACGCTAATGAAAAACTGTTTTTT	CSVGTHANEKLFF
NA	TRBJ2-2	TRBV11-2	many	TGTGCCAGCACCCGTAGCGGGGAGCTGTTTTTT	CASTRSGELFF
NA	TRBJ2-1	TRBV7-3	few	TGTGCCAGCAGCCAGCAATCAAGGGGGGATGAGCAGTTCTTC	CASSQQSRGDEQFF
TRBD2	TRBJ2-5	TRBV7-2	NA	TGTGCCAGCAGCAAACTAGCGGCTGGGGAAGAGACCCAGTACTTC	CASSKLAAGEETQYF
NA	TRBJ2-1	TRBV18	few	TGTGCCAGCTTTCCGTATCCCGGTTGGGCAACGGCCAATGAGCAGTTCTTC	CASFPYPGWATANEQFF
TRBD1	TRBJ1-6	TRBV6-1	many	TGTGCCGGGGGACAGGATCTGAATTCACCCCTCCACTTT	CAGGQDLNSPLHF
TRBD2	TRBJ2-7	TRBV20-1	few	TGCAGTAATGTAGCGGGAGACGGTCAAGTGTACGAGCAGTACTTC	CSNVAGDGQVYEQYF